A few counts support the clone carrying this TCR beta chain. J was trimmed by 2 bases and V by 4 bases; bases with no gene match: 7. This CDR3 has 15 residues. Per the germline V gene, CDR1 is SGHDN and CDR2 is FVKESK. The sample is drawn from a study of blood T cell repertoires in COVID-19. Study-level background: The samples span acute and convalescent COVID-19 from the United States, Italy and Spain. PBMCs, B-cell-depleted T cells, or T cells provided the cDNA or gDNA that made up the material.

Original handling: Cell counts per sample came from amplifying reference gene primers. Sequenced by immunoSEQ multiplex PCR; TCRdb stores in-frame clones only, minus some. V and J calls and clone size are as listed in that table; D and trimming were resolved from the DNA. Counted here are under 80,000 clones, approximately 83% occurring once; the ten biggest clones make up roughly 15%. This receptor was obtained from a human donor in a cohort sampled during active COVID-19. The sequencing input was peripheral blood. V gene TRBV14 combines with J gene TRBJ1-2; 7 bases align to TRBD1. For the CDR3, the DNA is TGTGCCAGCAGCCTATACAGGGGTTGGAACTATGGCTACACCTTC. This sequence encodes CASSLYRGWNYGYTF.